The T cell receptor (beta chain) described here comes from a study of blood T cell repertoires in COVID-19. Study details: Spain, Italy and the United States supplied samples that represented acute and convalescent COVID-19.

This CDR3 contains 16 residues. Per the germline V gene, CDR1 is ENHRY and CDR2 is SYGVKD. Trimming pared 5 bases from V and 6 bases from J, leaving 23 bases between. As originally analysed: Amplification of reference gene primers provided the estimated nucleated cell counts. The data were produced by immunoSEQ multiplex PCR, yet TCRdb's version contains in-frame clones alone and is incomplete. V and J calls and clone size follow that table, whereas D and trimming were derived from the DNA. This sample has more than 85,000 clones, with roughly nine tenths found just once. This TCR was recovered from a man between 60 and 75 years old with acute or convalescent COVID-19. The rearrangement joins TRBV10-3 to TRBJ2-7; D is uncertain. The sequenced material came from peripheral blood. CDR3 protein: CAISPETVLGSGEQYV. In nucleotides, the CDR3 is TGTGCCATCAGTCCCGAAACCGTCCTTGGATCGGGCGAGCAGTACGTC.